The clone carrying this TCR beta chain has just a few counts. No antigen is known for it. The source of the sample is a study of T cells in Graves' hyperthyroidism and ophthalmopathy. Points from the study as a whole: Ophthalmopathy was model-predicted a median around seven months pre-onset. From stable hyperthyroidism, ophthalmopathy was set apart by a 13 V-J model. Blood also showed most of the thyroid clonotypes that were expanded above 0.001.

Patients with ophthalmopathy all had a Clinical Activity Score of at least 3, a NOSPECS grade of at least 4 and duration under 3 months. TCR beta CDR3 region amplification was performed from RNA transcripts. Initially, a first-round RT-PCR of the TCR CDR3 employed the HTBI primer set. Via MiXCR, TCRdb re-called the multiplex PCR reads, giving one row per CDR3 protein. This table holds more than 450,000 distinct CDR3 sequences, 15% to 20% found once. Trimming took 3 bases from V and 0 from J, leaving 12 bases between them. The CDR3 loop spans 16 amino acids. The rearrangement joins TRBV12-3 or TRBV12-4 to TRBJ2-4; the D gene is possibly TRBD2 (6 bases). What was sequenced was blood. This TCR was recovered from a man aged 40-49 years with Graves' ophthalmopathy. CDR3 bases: TGTGCCAGCAGTTTGAGGGCGGGATTAGCCAAAAACATTCAGTACTTC. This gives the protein CASSLRAGLAKNIQYF.